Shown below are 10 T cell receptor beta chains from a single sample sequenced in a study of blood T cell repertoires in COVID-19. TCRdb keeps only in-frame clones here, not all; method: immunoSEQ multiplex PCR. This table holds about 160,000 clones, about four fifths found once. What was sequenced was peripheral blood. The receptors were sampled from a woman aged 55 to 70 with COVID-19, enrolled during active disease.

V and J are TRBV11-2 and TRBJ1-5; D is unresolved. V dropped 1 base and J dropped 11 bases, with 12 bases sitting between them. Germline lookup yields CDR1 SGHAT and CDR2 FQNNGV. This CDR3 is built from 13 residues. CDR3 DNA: TGTGCCAGCAGCTTAGGTCAGCGTGCGTCCCAGCATTTT. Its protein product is CASSLGQRASQHF.

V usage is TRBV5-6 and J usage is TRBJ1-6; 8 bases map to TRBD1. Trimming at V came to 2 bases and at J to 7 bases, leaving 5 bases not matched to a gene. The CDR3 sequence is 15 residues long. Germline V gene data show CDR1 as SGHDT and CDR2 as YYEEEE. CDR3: CASSLQGERNSPLHF. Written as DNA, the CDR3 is TGTGCCAGCAGCTTACAGGGGGAGCGGAATTCACCCCTCCACTTT.

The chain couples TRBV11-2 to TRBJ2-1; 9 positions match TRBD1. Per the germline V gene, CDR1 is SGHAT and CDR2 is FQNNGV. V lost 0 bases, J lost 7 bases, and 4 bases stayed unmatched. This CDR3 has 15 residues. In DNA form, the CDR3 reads TGTGCCAGCAGCTTAGATTTACAGGGGGCGAATGAGCAGTTCTTC. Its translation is CASSLDLQGANEQFF. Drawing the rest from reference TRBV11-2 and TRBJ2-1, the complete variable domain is EAGVAQSPRYKIIEKRQSVAFWCNPISGHATLYWYQQILGQGPKLLIQFQNNGVVDDSQLPKDRFSAERLKGVDSTLKIQPAKLEDSAVYLCASSLDLQGANEQFFGPGTRLTVL.

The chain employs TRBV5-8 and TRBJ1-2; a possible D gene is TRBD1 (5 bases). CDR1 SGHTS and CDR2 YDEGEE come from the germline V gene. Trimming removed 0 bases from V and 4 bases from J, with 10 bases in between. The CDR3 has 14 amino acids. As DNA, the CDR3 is TGTGCCAGCAGCTTGGCAGGGTACGGCTATGGCTACACCTTC. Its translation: CASSLAGYGYGYTF.

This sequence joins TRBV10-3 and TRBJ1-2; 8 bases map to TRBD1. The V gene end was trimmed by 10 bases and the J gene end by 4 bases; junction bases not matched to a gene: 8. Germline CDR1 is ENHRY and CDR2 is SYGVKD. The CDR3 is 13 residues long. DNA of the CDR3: TGTGCCACTCGGGGGGACAGGAGCTATGGCTACACCTTC. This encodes CATRGDRSYGYTF.

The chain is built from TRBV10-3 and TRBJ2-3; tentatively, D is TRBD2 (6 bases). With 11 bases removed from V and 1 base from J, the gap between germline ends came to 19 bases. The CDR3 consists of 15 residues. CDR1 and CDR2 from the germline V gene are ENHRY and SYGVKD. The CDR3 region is CAVTLAGGGTDTQYF. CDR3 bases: TGTGCCGTAACCTTGGCCGGCGGGGGCACAGATACGCAGTATTTT.

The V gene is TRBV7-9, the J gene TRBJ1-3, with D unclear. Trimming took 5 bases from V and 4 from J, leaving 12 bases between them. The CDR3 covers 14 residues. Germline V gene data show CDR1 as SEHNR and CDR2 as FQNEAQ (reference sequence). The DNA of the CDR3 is TGTGCCAGCAGCAAAAGGGAGCTGGGAAACACCATATATTTT. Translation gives CASSKRELGNTIYF.

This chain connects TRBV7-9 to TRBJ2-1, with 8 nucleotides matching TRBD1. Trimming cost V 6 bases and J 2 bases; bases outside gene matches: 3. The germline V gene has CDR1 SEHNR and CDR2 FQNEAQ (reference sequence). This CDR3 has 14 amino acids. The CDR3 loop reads CASSRQGTYNEQFF. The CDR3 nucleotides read TGTGCCAGCAGTAGACAGGGGACCTACAATGAGCAGTTCTTC.

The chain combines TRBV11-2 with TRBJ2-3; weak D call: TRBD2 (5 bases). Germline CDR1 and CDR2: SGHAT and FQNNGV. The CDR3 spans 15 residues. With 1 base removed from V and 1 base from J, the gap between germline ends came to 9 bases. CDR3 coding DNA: TGTGCCAGCAGCTTAGTACAGAGGGGCACAGATACGCAGTATTTT. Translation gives CASSLVQRGTDTQYF.

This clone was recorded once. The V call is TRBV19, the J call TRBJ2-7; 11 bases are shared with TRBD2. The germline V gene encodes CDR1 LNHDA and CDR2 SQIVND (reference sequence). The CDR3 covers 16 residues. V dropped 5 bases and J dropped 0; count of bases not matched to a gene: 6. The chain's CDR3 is CASSLSGTSGSYEQYF. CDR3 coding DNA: TGTGCCAGTAGTCTCTCCGGGACTAGCGGCTCCTACGAGCAGTACTTC.